This is a list of T cell receptor beta chains from one sample in a study of CD8 T cells in ankylosing spondylitis. MiXCR, applied by TCRdb to the 5' RACE reads, yields one record per CDR3 protein. The sample holds about 840,000 distinct CDR3 sequences, about 11% seen once. Sequenced material: blood, either unsorted or a sorted T cell fraction (not recorded which). These receptor sequences come from a male donor with ankylosing spondylitis. Both conserved end residues are part of each CDR3. A D gene is named only where the DNA matches it firmly. Only part of the rows carry a size: once, few, many, or a class if the clone is expanded.

TRBV6-1	NA	few	TRBJ2-5	TGTGCCAGCAGTGAAAGGTCGGTGAAGACCCAGTACTTC	CASSERSVKTQYF
TRBV9	NA	few	TRBJ1-1	TGTGCCAGCAGCTCAAACCGGGGGCAGCGGAACACTGAAGCTTTCTTT	CASSSNRGQRNTEAFF
TRBV6-1	NA	many	TRBJ1-2	TGTGCCAGCAGTCGCCTATTGAACTATGGCTACACCTTC	CASSRLLNYGYTF
TRBV15	NA	few	TRBJ2-2	TGTGCCACCAGCAGAAGGGTACGGCGGCGAAACACCGGGGAGCTGTTTTTT	CATSRRVRRRNTGELFF
TRBV18	TRBD1	many	TRBJ2-7	TGTGCCAGCTCGCCTAGACAGGGAGACTACGAGCAGTACTTC	CASSPRQGDYEQYF
TRBV20-1	NA	many	TRBJ2-7	TGCAGTGCTAGAGATCGGGTTAAGGGGGGGAGCGAGCAGTACTTC	CSARDRVKGGSEQYF
TRBV20-1	NA	NA	TRBJ1-1	TGCAGTGCTAGAGAGGCGGGATCAACTGAAGCTTTCTTT	CSAREAGSTEAFF
TRBV12-3/TRBV12-4	NA	few	TRBJ1-1	TGTGCCAGCAGTCAGTCCAGCGGGTGGGAGACTGAAGCTTTCTTT	CASSQSSGWETEAFF
TRBV7-3	TRBD2	NA	TRBJ2-1	TGTGCCAGCAGCCGACGGACTAGCTGGCACACGACGACCTACAATGAGCAGTTCTTC	CASSRRTSWHTTTYNEQFF
TRBV20-1	NA	NA	TRBJ1-5	TGCAGTGCTAGTGAGTCAGGACAAAGGCCCCAGCATTTT	CSASESGQRPQHF
TRBV10-3	TRBD2	many	TRBJ2-7	TGTGCCATCAGTGAACATGGCGCGGGAGAGTACGAGCAGTACTTC	CAISEHGAGEYEQYF
TRBV10-3	TRBD1	many	TRBJ1-1	TGTGCCATCAAAACGGGACAGATCACTGAAGCTTTCTTT	CAIKTGQITEAFF
TRBV12-3/TRBV12-4	NA	many	TRBJ1-1	TGTGCCAGCAGAAAAAACACTGAAGCTTTCTTT	CASRKNTEAFF
TRBV6-5	NA	few	TRBJ2-7	TGTGCCAGAGTCGAGCAGTACTTC	CARVEQYF
TRBV7-9	NA	many	TRBJ1-1	TGTGCCAGCAGCAAGGAGGGGCTGGAAGCTTTCTTT	CASSKEGLEAFF
TRBV20-1	NA	few	TRBJ1-1	TGCAGTGCTAGAGATCTTGAGGTTAGGGGCGTTGAAGCTTTCTTT	CSARDLEVRGVEAFF
TRBV4-3	NA	NA	TRBJ2-7	TGCGCCAGCAGCCAAACGTGGACAGCCTACGAGCAGTACTTC	CASSQTWTAYEQYF
TRBV12-3/TRBV12-4	NA	few	TRBJ2-2	TGTGCCAGCAGTTTATTGCAGGGGTTTACCGGGGAGCTGTTTTTT	CASSLLQGFTGELFF
TRBV10-3	NA	few	TRBJ2-5	TGTGCCATCAGCCACAGACTTGGGGAGACCCAGTACTTC	CAISHRLGETQYF
TRBV28	NA	many	TRBJ2-5	TGTGCCAGCAGTCCCCCGGGTCGGGGGGAGACCCAGTACTTC	CASSPPGRGETQYF
TRBV20-1	TRBD2	few	TRBJ2-3	TGCAGTGCTTCAAAACATAGCGGGGGGCCGGATACGCAGTATTTT	CSASKHSGGPDTQYF
TRBV5-1	NA	many	TRBJ1-1	TGCGCCAGCAGCTTGTCCGGGGGGTGGGACACTGAAGCTTTCTTT	CASSLSGGWDTEAFF
TRBV27	TRBD1	NA	TRBJ2-7	TGTGCCAGCAGTTTATCGGCAGGGGGCGTCTACGAGCAGTACTTC	CASSLSAGGVYEQYF
TRBV29-1	NA	few	TRBJ1-1	TGCAGCGTTGGTCCCGCTTTAGGGGGAAAAACTGAAGCTTTCTTT	CSVGPALGGKTEAFF